A single sample gave rise to the 8 T cell receptor beta chains below, sequenced in a study of OX40 agonist ivuxolimab in advanced cancers. The repertoire was sequenced with immunoSEQ multiplex PCR; TCRdb's copy has only in-frame clones and lacks some. The sample carries more than 45,000 clones, 84% recorded once. The sample in question was CD4+ or CD8+ T cells sorted from blood, obtained in a trial of the OX40 agonist ivuxolimab. The receptors come from an adult with an advanced solid tumor such as melanoma, head and neck, liver or kidney cancer.

The CDR3 region has the DNA TGCGCCAGCAGTCCGGGTGAAGGTTATTCGGGCACTGAAGCTTTCTTT. It codes for CASSPGEGYSGTEAFF. The chain employs TRBV4-1 and TRBJ1-1; D call uncertain. This CDR3 comprises 16 residues. Trimming took 6 bases from V and 4 from J, leaving 21 bases between them. Germline CDR1 reads MGHRA; CDR2 reads YSYEKL.

CDR3 amino acids: CASSQIRDVWSKNIQYF. The CDR3 coding sequence is TGTGCCAGCTCACAAATCAGGGATGTCTGGTCCAAAAACATTCAGTACTTC. The V and J genes are TRBV18 and TRBJ2-4; D is possibly TRBD1 (5 bases). This CDR3 has 17 amino acids. Trimming took 4 bases from V and 2 from J, leaving 18 bases between them. CDR1 is KGHSH, CDR2 LQKENI, per germline.

This clone was counted a few times. V and J are TRBV25-1 and TRBJ2-3; TRBD2 might be the D (6 bases). V shed 1 base and J shed 0 bases, with 8 bases lying between them. Germline V gives CDR1 MGHDK, CDR2 SYGVNS. The CDR3 spans 15 residues. The CDR3 DNA follows: TGTGCCAGCAGTGAATTGCGGGGTAGCACAGATACGCAGTATTTT. Encoded protein: CASSELRGSTDTQYF.

Here the CDR3 DNA reads TGCGCCAGCAGCCGACCCGGGGGCGAGCAGTACTTC. This sequence encodes CASSRPGGEQYF. The J gene is TRBJ2-5, the V gene TRBV4-1; weak D call: TRBD2 (6 bases). The J call may be mistaken, given a closer DNA end match to TRBJ2-7. Per germline, CDR1 MGHRA and CDR2 YSYEKL. The CDR3 loop spans 12 amino acids.

The sample holds one count of this clone. The chain employs TRBV5-1 and TRBJ2-2, with D unclear. Trimming cost V 0 bases and J 3 bases, with 0 bases left between them. In germline, CDR1 is SGHRS, CDR2 YFSETQ. The CDR3 covers 12 residues. The CDR3 here is CASSLDTGELFF. The DNA for the CDR3 is TGCGCCAGCAGCTTGGACACCGGGGAGCTGTTTTTT.

This clone occurred a few times. The chain uses TRBV9 and TRBJ2-1, with D perhaps being TRBD1 or TRBD2 (5 bases each). The length of the CDR3 is 15 residues. V lost 3 bases and J 10 bases, leaving 20 bases between the germline ends. CDR1 and CDR2 (germline): SGDLS, YYNGEE. CDR3 loop: CASSAMGVRGMEQFF. For the CDR3, the DNA is TGTGCCAGCAGCGCAATGGGAGTACGGGGCATGGAGCAGTTCTTC. Together with reference TRBV9 and TRBJ2-1, the CDR3 gives the full variable domain: DSGVTQTPKHLITATGQRVTLRCSPRSGDLSVYWYQQSLDQGLQFLIQYYNGEERAKGNILERFSAQQFPDLHSELNLSSLELGDSALYFCASSAMGVRGMEQFFGPGTRLTVL.

The chain recombines TRBV30 with TRBJ2-7; 7 bases are a match to TRBD1. Germline V gene data show CDR1 as GTSNPN and CDR2 as SVGIG (reference sequence). J was trimmed by 1 base and V by 0 bases; bases with no gene match: 6. The CDR3 loop spans 15 amino acids. CDR3 in amino acids: CAWSVPRQGSYEQYF. Written as DNA, the CDR3 is TGTGCCTGGAGTGTACCCAGACAGGGATCCTACGAGCAGTACTTC.

The chain joins TRBV6-1 to TRBJ2-3; a weak D match, TRBD2 (7 bases). From germline, CDR1 is MNHNS and CDR2 SASEGT. V lost 2 bases, J lost 2 bases, and 14 bases lay in between. The CDR3 totals 16 residues. The CDR3 sequence: CASSESGGGLTDTQYF. The CDR3 region has the DNA TGTGCCAGCAGTGAATCTGGGGGGGGGCTCACAGATACGCAGTATTTT.